Listed below are T cell receptor beta chains from one sample, sequenced in a study of long-term antiretroviral therapy in people with HIV. Sequenced by immunoSEQ multiplex PCR; TCRdb stores in-frame clones only, minus some. Of about 17,000 clones listed, 75% to 90% are singletons. This material consisted of unsorted PBMCs, taken 0.3 years after starting antiretroviral therapy. The receptors shown here come from a man in his late teens or twenties with HIV. CDR3s include the opening cysteine and the closing phenylalanine or tryptophan. The order of the fields is D gene, clone size, CDR3 length, J gene, V gene, CDR3 DNA, CDR3 protein. A D gene is named only where the DNA matches it firmly. The listing skips clone size in some rows; elsewhere it reads once, few, many or a size class.

TRBD2,NA,16,TRBJ2-7,TRBV28,TGTGCCAGCAGGCCATCACCTAGCGGGAGGACCTACGAGCAGTACTTC,CASRPSPSGRTYEQYF
NA,once,18,TRBJ2-1,TRBV4-2,TGTGCCAGCAGCCAAGATTATGTTCGGAGGGGGGCACAATCCGAGCAGTTCTTC,CASSQDYVRRGAQSEQFF
NA,once,14,TRBJ2-3,TRBV11-3,TGTGCCAGCAGCTTAGCTAGAAGTACAGATACGCAGTATTTT,CASSLARSTDTQYF
TRBD1,few,14,TRBJ1-2,TRBV19,TGTGCCAGTAGTATAAGGCAGGGGGCAGATGGCTACACCTTC,CASSIRQGADGYTF
TRBD1,once,16,TRBJ1-2,TRBV18,TGTGCCAGCTCACTAACAGGGACAGATCACTCCTATGGCTACACCTTC,CASSLTGTDHSYGYTF
TRBD1,NA,16,TRBJ2-2,TRBV5-1,TGCGCCAGCAGCCTCCGGACAGGGGGTAACACCGGGGAGCTGTTTTTT,CASSLRTGGNTGELFF
NA,few,13,TRBJ1-1,TRBV7-9,TGTGCCAGCAGCTCGGGGCTGGTCTCCGAAGCTTTCTTT,CASSSGLVSEAFF
NA,NA,13,TRBJ1-2,TRBV6-1,TGTGCCAGCAGTGGGACCTCGGTCAACGGCTACACCTTC,CASSGTSVNGYTF
NA,NA,15,TRBJ2-7,TRBV5-4,TGTGCCAGCAGCCCCCGGGACGGGAAGTTCTACGAGCAGTACTTC,CASSPRDGKFYEQYF
NA,NA,16,TRBJ1-5,TRBV19,TGTGCCAGTAGTATACTGGAGGGGTATAGCAATCAGCCCCAGCATTTT,CASSILEGYSNQPQHF
NA,few,14,TRBJ1-4,TRBV28,TGTGCCAGCGCTGTCCGGCGCCTGGGTGAAAAACTGTTTTTT,CASAVRRLGEKLFF
TRBD1,NA,13,TRBJ2-7,TRBV5-6,TGTGCCAGCAGCCCAGGGACAGGGGTCGAGCAGTACTTC,CASSPGTGVEQYF
NA,NA,13,TRBJ2-2,TRBV6-6,TGTGCCAGCAGTTACGAAGAGACCGGGGAGCTGTTTTTT,CASSYEETGELFF
NA,few,13,TRBJ1-2,TRBV7-9,TGTGCCAGCAGCTTTCAGGAGAACTATGGCTACACCTTC,CASSFQENYGYTF
TRBD1,NA,15,TRBJ1-1,TRBV28,TGTGCCAGCAGTTCCCGAGGGACAGCGAACACTGAAGCTTTCTTT,CASSSRGTANTEAFF
NA,NA,14,TRBJ1-1,TRBV5-1,TGCGCCAGCAGCCCCGGGATAAGCAACACTGAAGCTTTCTTT,CASSPGISNTEAFF
NA,NA,17,TRBJ1-6,TRBV7-9,TGTGCCAGCAGTCCGACCCCCCTGGGCTCCTATAATTCACCCCTCCACTTT,CASSPTPLGSYNSPLHF
NA,once,14,TRBJ1-3,TRBV28,TGTGCCAGCAGTTACTCAGGGGCGGGAAACACCATATATTTT,CASSYSGAGNTIYF
NA,NA,14,TRBJ1-4,TRBV5-1,TGCGCCAGCAGCTTGGAGGGGGGCGGTGAAAAACTGTTTTTT,CASSLEGGGEKLFF
NA,NA,13,TRBJ2-1,TRBV7-9,TGTGCCAGCAGCTTAGAACCGGGGAATGAGCAGTTCTTC,CASSLEPGNEQFF
NA,NA,13,TRBJ2-7,TRBV6-5,TGTGCCAGCAGTGTAAATCTACGGAACGAGCAGTACTTC,CASSVNLRNEQYF